The clone carrying this T cell receptor beta chain was seen at least ten times. Its specificity is unknown. This entry comes from a study of blood T cells in healthy people across ages. The study's findings and limits: Long-lived donors had more naive CD4+ cells and higher diversity than aged donors. TCR beta diversity tracked closely with naive T cell percentage. Age brought a roughly linear fall in TCR beta diversity measured per million T cells.

V shed 10 bases and J 4 bases; nucleotides not matched to a gene: 5. The CDR3 runs 12 residues. Primed by a sample-barcoded 5' primer and a J-beta primer mix, a second PCR proceeded for 7 to 11 cycles. Each cDNA was tagged by a template-switch adaptor containing 12 random nucleotides. In TCRdb, the 5' RACE reads were re-called with MiXCR into one record per CDR3 protein. The table has about a million distinct CDR3 sequences, 30% to 40% seen once. Sequenced material: blood. The clonotype was recovered from a man between 18 and 29 years old in good health. The V and J genes are TRBV12-3 or TRBV12-4 and TRBJ2-3; 7 nucleotides match TRBD1. The CDR3 nucleotides read TGTGCCACCCGGACAGGCCCAGATACGCAGTATTTT. Translation: CATRTGPDTQYF.